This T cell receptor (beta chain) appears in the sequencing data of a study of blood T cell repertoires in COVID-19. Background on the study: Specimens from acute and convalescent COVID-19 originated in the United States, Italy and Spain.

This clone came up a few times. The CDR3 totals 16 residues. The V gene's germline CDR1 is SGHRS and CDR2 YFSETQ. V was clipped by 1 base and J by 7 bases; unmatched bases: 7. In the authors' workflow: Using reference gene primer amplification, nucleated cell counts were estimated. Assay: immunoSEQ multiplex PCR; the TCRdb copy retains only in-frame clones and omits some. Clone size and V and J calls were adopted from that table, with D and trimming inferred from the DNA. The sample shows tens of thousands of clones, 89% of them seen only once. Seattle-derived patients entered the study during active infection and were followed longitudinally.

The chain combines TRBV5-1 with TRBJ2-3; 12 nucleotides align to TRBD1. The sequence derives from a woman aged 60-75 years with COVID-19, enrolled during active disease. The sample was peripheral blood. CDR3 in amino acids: CASSLTGTGGSNTQYF. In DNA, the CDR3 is TGCGCCAGCAGCTTGACCGGGACAGGGGGCTCAAATACGCAGTATTTT. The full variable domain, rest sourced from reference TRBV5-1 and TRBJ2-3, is KAGVTQTPRYLIKTRGQQVTLSCSPISGHRSVSWYQQTPGQGLQFLFEYFSETQRNKGNFPGRFSGRQFSNSRSEMNVSTLELGDSALYLCASSLTGTGGSNTQYFGPGTRLTVL.